The sequence of this T cell receptor (beta chain) was determined in a study of blood T cell repertoires in COVID-19. In the study overall: COVID-19 samples from acute and convalescent phases originated in the United States, Italy and Spain.

The protocol was immunoSEQ multiplex PCR, while the TCRdb copy is restricted to in-frame clones and leaves out a portion. The table has hundreds of thousands of clones, roughly 85% seen once. Germline trimming cut 1 base from V and 0 bases from J; bases unmatched to any gene: 7. The CDR3 loop spans 18 amino acids. CDR1 LGHNA and CDR2 YNFKEQ come from the germline V gene. The TCR was taken from a human donor in a cohort sampled during active COVID-19. Sequencing used peripheral blood. V gene TRBV4-2 combines with J gene TRBJ1-3, with 9 bases identical to TRBD1. Written as DNA, the CDR3 is TGTGCCAGCAGCCAAGTAGGAGACAGGGGGATCTCTGGAAACACCATATATTTT. Amino acids: CASSQVGDRGISGNTIYF.